The 12 T cell receptor beta chains below come from one sample, sequenced in a study of cytomegalovirus exposure and HLA in healthy donors (TCRdb year 2017). Libraries were constructed by the immunoSEQ multiplex PCR assay. The multiplex PCR relied on a mix of 60 forward primers for TCR Vbeta segments and 13 reverse primers for TCR Jbeta segments. TCRdb carries this immuneACCESS record with in-frame sequences only. Its versions omit some clonotypes, under half of them owing to an unresolved V gene in the studies checked, with the rest unexplained. The sample yields about 210,000 clones; 87% were counted once. Together, the top ten hold more than 1% of the sample. Sequenced sample: PBMCs. The receptors shown here come from a boy aged 2 to 9 in good health and CMV-seronegative.

This chain links TRBV19 with TRBJ2-5; 7 bases are shared with TRBD2. Germline CDR1 reads LNHDA; CDR2 reads SQIVND (reference sequence). There are 14 residues in the CDR3. V shed 3 bases and J 8 bases; nucleotides not matched to a gene: 9. In DNA form, the CDR3 reads TGTGCCAGTAGTATCCTTGGGACTACGGGTACCCAGTACTTC. Its protein product is CASSILGTTGTQYF.

The rearrangement joins TRBV10-3 to TRBJ2-3; 15 bases fit TRBD2. The CDR3 sequence is 17 residues long. Germline-derived CDR1 and CDR2 are ENHRY and SYGVKD. The trim removed 3 bases at V and 4 bases at J, leaving 5 bases unmatched. CDR3 in DNA: TGTGCCATCAGTGATTCTGGGACTAGCGGGGGGTCAGATACGCAGTATTTT. It translates to CAISDSGTSGGSDTQYF.

This chain links TRBV7-2 with TRBJ2-7, with TRBD2 identical over 9 bases. The CDR3 has 16 residues. Per the germline V gene, CDR1 is SGHTA and CDR2 is FQGNSA. After removal of 1 base from V and 5 bases from J, the junction contained 9 bases not matched to a gene. The CDR3 DNA reads TGTGCCAGCAGCTTAGGCGGGGCGGGGGGGCCCGACGAGCAGTACTTC. It specifies CASSLGGAGGPDEQYF.

This clone was found a few times. The J gene is TRBJ2-3, the V gene TRBV19, with TRBD2 as a possible D gene (5 bases). Germline CDR1 LNHDA, CDR2 SQIVND (reference sequence). The CDR3 loop spans 14 amino acids. V lost 3 bases to trimming and J lost 2 bases, with 9 bases between them. DNA of the CDR3: TGTGCCAGTAGTATTGGGAGTTACACAGATACGCAGTATTTT. It specifies CASSIGSYTDTQYF.

CDR3 region: CASSLIAGNGEAFF. The CDR3 DNA follows: TGTGCCAGCAGCTTGATCGCAGGGAACGGTGAAGCTTTCTTT. The gene calls are TRBV5-5 and TRBJ1-1; D possibly corresponds to TRBD1 (5 bases). V dropped 1 base and J dropped 7 bases, with 14 bases sitting between them. Germline lookup yields CDR1 SGHKS and CDR2 YYEKEE (reference sequence). The CDR3 consists of 14 residues.

The gene calls are TRBV6-5 and TRBJ2-5; 7 bases are shared with TRBD1. The better agreement between TRBJ2-7 and the DNA end casts doubt on the J call. CDR1 is MNHEY, CDR2 SVGAGI, per germline. This CDR3 has 15 amino acids. The CDR3 DNA follows: TGTGCCAGCAGTTACCAGACCGGGACAGTCTACGAGCAGTACTTC. Amino acids: CASSYQTGTVYEQYF.

Only one count was recorded for this clone. The rearrangement links TRBV6-1 to TRBJ1-1; 9 bases fit TRBD1. Losses at the gene ends were 7 bases for V and 5 bases for J; bases not matched to a gene: 5. Germline V gene lookup returns CDR1 MNHNS and CDR2 SASEGT. The CDR3 consists of 13 residues. CDR3 loop: CASTGQGFTEAFF. The CDR3 DNA sequence: TGTGCCAGCACTGGACAGGGGTTTACTGAAGCTTTCTTT.

The DNA for the CDR3 is TGCGCCAGCAGCTTAAACCGACAGGGTGGGCATTCACCCCTCCACTTT. It translates to CASSLNRQGGHSPLHF. The V and J genes are TRBV5-1 and TRBJ1-6; 7 bases are a match to TRBD1. V shed 2 bases and J 8 bases; nucleotides not matched to a gene: 10. The CDR3 runs 16 residues. CDR1 is SGHRS, CDR2 YFSETQ, per germline.

The genes are TRBV27 and TRBJ2-5; 8 nucleotides align to TRBD1. V gave up 5 bases and J gave up 5 bases; unmatched junction bases: 10. This CDR3 spans 15 amino acids. CDR1 and CDR2 from the germline V gene are MNHEY and SMNVEV (reference sequence). CDR3 sequence reads: CASSVDRGSVETQYF. The CDR3 DNA reads as TGTGCCAGCAGTGTCGACAGGGGCTCAGTTGAGACCCAGTACTTC.

In its sample, this clone was seen a few times. This sequence joins TRBV6-1 and TRBJ2-7; 9 bases agree with TRBD1. The CDR3 has 14 amino acids. CDR1 and CDR2 (germline): MNHNS, SASEGT. The V segment lost 3 bases and the J segment 2 bases; nucleotides outside the gene matches: 2. CDR3 bases: TGTGCCAGCAGTGATGGGACAGGGCCCTACGAGCAGTACTTC. Its protein product is CASSDGTGPYEQYF.

The chain employs TRBV29-1 and TRBJ1-5; no clear D. V lost 0 bases to trimming and J lost 7 bases, with 10 bases between them. The germline V gene encodes CDR1 SQVTM and CDR2 ANQGSEA. The CDR3 runs 13 residues. The CDR3 reads CSVEDLKRQPQHF. In nucleotides, the CDR3 is TGCAGCGTTGAAGATCTTAAGAGGCAGCCCCAGCATTTT.

This sequence joins TRBV4-1 and TRBJ1-4, with TRBD1 as a possible D gene (5 bases). Per the germline V gene, CDR1 is MGHRA and CDR2 is YSYEKL. The CDR3 has 16 residues. Trimming removed 0 bases at V and 7 bases at J, with 15 bases between. This CDR3 is CASSQDSGGVSEKLFF. As DNA, the CDR3 is TGCGCCAGCAGCCAAGATTCCGGGGGGGTTAGTGAAAAACTGTTTTTT.